The text below deals with one TCR beta chain. Its target is not known. The entry originates in a study of PD-1 blockade in classical Hodgkin lymphoma. V was pared by 5 bases and J by 5 bases, with 18 bases between. The CDR3 contains 16 residues. CDR1 and CDR2 from the germline V gene are LNHDA and SQIVND (reference sequence). Whole-study findings and limits: Newly diagnosed patients had diversity similar to the baseline diversity of complete responders.

Every single patient, without exception, relapsed after autologous stem cell transplantation, and brentuximab vedotin exposure varied. Generated by immunoSEQ multiplex PCR, the TCRdb table keeps only in-frame clones and is missing some. The sample holds about 24,000 clones, roughly 79% seen once. The sample here was peripheral blood mononuclear cells (PBMCs), taken before the second cycle of nivolumab. This chain links TRBV19 with TRBJ1-4, with D possibly being TRBD1 (5 bases). This TCR derives from a human donor with classical Hodgkin lymphoma. The CDR3 spells CASSFSMGRFNEKLFF. CDR3 DNA sequence: TGTGCCAGTAGTTTCTCAATGGGACGGTTCAATGAAAAACTGTTTTTT.